What follows are 17 T cell receptor beta chains derived from one specimen sequenced in a study of cytomegalovirus exposure and HLA in healthy donors. PCR primers comprised 60 Vbeta and 13 Jbeta primers. Generated by immunoSEQ multiplex PCR, the TCRdb table keeps only in-frame clones and is missing some. Of 150,000 or so clones in the sample, approximately 82% were seen once. Sequenced sample: PBMCs. Receptors originate from a woman aged 40 to 50 in good health and CMV-seronegative.

The chain combines TRBV7-9 with TRBJ2-7; 8 bases agree with TRBD1. With 4 bases clipped from V and 3 bases from J, the junction kept 5 bases outside the gene matches. The CDR3 spans 14 residues. Germline V lookup: CDR1 SEHNR, CDR2 FQNEAQ (reference sequence). CDR3 nucleotides: TGTGCCAGCAGCTCGAGAGACAGGGGCTACGAGCAGTACTTC. The encoded protein is CASSSRDRGYEQYF. Drawing the rest from reference TRBV7-9 and TRBJ2-7, the complete variable domain is DTGVSQNPRHKITKRGQNVTFRCDPISEHNRLYWYRQTLGQGPEFLTYFQNEAQLEKSRLLSDRFSAERPKGSFSTLEIQRTEQGDSAMYLCASSSRDRGYEQYFGPGTRLTVT.

The genes are TRBV10-3 and TRBJ2-5, with a possible D match to TRBD2 (6 bases). Germline V gene lookup returns CDR1 ENHRY and CDR2 SYGVKD. CDR3 length equals 14 residues. Trimming stripped 3 bases from V and 2 bases from J, with 10 bases between. CDR3 protein: CAISDPGLQETQYF. DNA for the CDR3: TGTGCCATCAGTGACCCGGGACTTCAAGAGACCCAGTACTTC.

The rearrangement uses TRBV9 and TRBJ2-3, with TRBD2 matching 13 bases. Germline V gives CDR1 SGDLS, CDR2 YYNGEE. This CDR3 is 17 amino acids long. Unmatched junction bases numbered 3, after V lost 2 bases and J lost 0 bases. CDR3 loop: CASSVEGLAGSTDTQYF. CDR3 nucleotides: TGTGCCAGCAGCGTTGAGGGACTAGCGGGGAGCACAGATACGCAGTATTTT.

J is TRBJ2-5 and V is TRBV11-2; 9 bases fit TRBD2. The germline V gene encodes CDR1 SGHAT and CDR2 FQNNGV. This CDR3 is built from 17 residues. J lost 5 bases, V lost 4 bases, and 14 bases had no gene match. This CDR3 is CASSSPPLAGAWETQYF. The CDR3 region has the DNA TGTGCCAGCAGCTCCCCCCCCTTAGCGGGAGCGTGGGAGACCCAGTACTTC. The full variable domain, completed using reference TRBV11-2 and TRBJ2-5, is EAGVAQSPRYKIIEKRQSVAFWCNPISGHATLYWYQQILGQGPKLLIQFQNNGVVDDSQLPKDRFSAERLKGVDSTLKIQPAKLEDSAVYLCASSSPPLAGAWETQYFGPGTRLLVL.

This clone was recorded a few times. The chain employs TRBV4-1 and TRBJ1-2; 9 bases are shared with TRBD1. The junction had 6 bases not matched to a gene; V was cut back by 2 bases and J by 5 bases. The CDR3 contains 15 residues. The germline V gene has CDR1 MGHRA and CDR2 YSYEKL. CDR3 DNA: TGCGCCAGCAGCCAACAGGAGACAGGGGGTTATGGCTACACCTTC. This translates into CASSQQETGGYGYTF.

This clone was found once. The rearrangement uses TRBV6-5 and TRBJ2-5; D not certain. The J call could be wrong; TRBJ2-7 is a better fit for the DNA end. CDR1 MNHEY and CDR2 SVGAGI come from the germline V gene. The CDR3 totals 12 residues. CDR3 coding DNA: TGTGCCAGCCATAACTCCGCGAACGAGCAGTACTTC. Its protein is CASHNSANEQYF.

The CDR3 region is CASSLVGSHTEAFF. CDR3 bases: TGTGCCAGCAGCTTAGTGGGCAGCCACACTGAAGCTTTCTTT. The chain recombines TRBV7-2 with TRBJ1-1; D not certain. Germline V lookup: CDR1 SGHTA, CDR2 FQGNSA. The length of the CDR3 is 14 residues. V shed 1 base and J shed 3 bases, with 9 bases lying between them.

The rearrangement links TRBV28 to TRBJ1-1; D is possibly TRBD1 (5 bases). This CDR3 spans 11 amino acids. In germline, CDR1 is MDHEN, CDR2 SYDVKM. V lost 8 bases to trimming and J lost 4 bases, with 8 bases between them. CDR3 sequence: CASPGGTEAFF. The CDR3 coding sequence is TGTGCCAGCCCGGGGGGCACTGAAGCTTTCTTT.

This CDR3 reads CASRLDRISGNTIYF. CDR3 DNA sequence: TGTGCCAGCAGATTGGACAGGATCTCTGGAAACACCATATATTTT. The V and J genes are TRBV11-1 and TRBJ1-3; 7 bases line up with TRBD1. The CDR3 is 15 residues long. Germline CDR1 SGHAT, CDR2 FQDESV (reference sequence). The ends lost 6 bases at V and 0 bases at J; junction bases unmatched: 5.

The V gene is TRBV6-5, the J gene TRBJ1-1; tentative D call: TRBD1 (5 bases). The CDR3 length is 15 residues. V shed 6 bases and J shed 4 bases, with 18 bases lying between them. The germline V gene has CDR1 MNHEY and CDR2 SVGAGI. This CDR3 is CASRGGGRWSTEAFF. CDR3 DNA: TGTGCCAGCAGGGGGGGAGGGAGGTGGTCCACTGAAGCTTTCTTT.

This clone was found once. An end of the junction differs from the germline gene, which may be a read error. The rearrangement uses TRBV7-9 and TRBJ1-3; maybe TRBD1 (5 bases). Per the germline V gene, CDR1 is SEHNR and CDR2 is FQNEAQ (reference sequence). The CDR3 sequence is 14 residues long. CDR3: CSSTEAGTGNTIYF. The CDR3 bases are TGTTCCAGCACAGAGGCAGGGACTGGAAACACCATATATTTT. Filled out from reference TRBV7-9 and TRBJ1-3, the complete variable domain reads DTGVSQNPRHKITKRGQNVTFRCDPISEHNRLYWYRQTLGQGPEFLTYFQNEAQLEKSRLLSDRFSAERPKGSFSTLEIQRTEQGDSAMYLCSSTEAGTGNTIYFGEGSWLTVV.

The chain combines TRBV6-6 with TRBJ2-7, with 8 nucleotides matching TRBD1. CDR3 length equals 15 residues. Losses at the gene ends were 5 bases for V and 4 bases for J; bases not matched to a gene: 10. The germline gives CDR1 MNHNY, CDR2 SVGAGI (reference sequence). The CDR3 region is CASSRQGTSRYEQYF. DNA for the CDR3: TGTGCCAGCAGTCGACAGGGGACCAGCCGATACGAGCAGTACTTC.

V and J are TRBV7-8 and TRBJ2-1, with 8 bases that match TRBD2. There are 17 residues in the CDR3. Germline CDR1 reads SGHVS; CDR2 reads FQNEAQ. With V trimmed by 3 bases and J by 2 bases, 9 bases remained unmatched. The CDR3 sequence: CASSFGTRPLAYNEQFF. CDR3 nucleotides: TGTGCCAGCAGCTTTGGGACTAGGCCCCTTGCCTACAATGAGCAGTTCTTC.

The chain employs TRBV4-2 and TRBJ1-6, with D maybe TRBD1 (6 bases). The CDR3 contains 15 residues. Trimming left V 1 base short and J 8 bases short, with 12 bases between. Germline lookup yields CDR1 LGHNA and CDR2 YNFKEQ. DNA of the CDR3: TGTGCCAGCAGCCAAGCAGACAGGTCAGATTCACCCCTCCACTTT. This sequence encodes CASSQADRSDSPLHF.

This clone is a singleton in its sample. The chain couples TRBV5-1 to TRBJ2-5; perhaps TRBD1 as D (5 bases). Germline CDR1 and CDR2: SGHRS and YFSETQ. The CDR3 has 15 residues. V was clipped by 0 bases and J by 1 base, with 10 bases between them. The CDR3 reads CASSLETRAQETQYF. The CDR3 nucleotides read TGCGCCAGCAGCTTGGAAACCAGGGCCCAAGAGACCCAGTACTTC. The variable domain in full, completed from reference TRBV5-1 and TRBJ2-5, reads KAGVTQTPRYLIKTRGQQVTLSCSPISGHRSVSWYQQTPGQGLQFLFEYFSETQRNKGNFPGRFSGRQFSNSRSEMNVSTLELGDSALYLCASSLETRAQETQYFGPGTRLLVL.

The chain carries TRBV25-1 and TRBJ2-5, with D uncertain. The germline V gene encodes CDR1 MGHDK and CDR2 SYGVNS. With 2 bases removed from V and 3 bases from J, the gap between germline ends came to 10 bases. CDR3 length: 14 amino acids. The CDR3 DNA sequence: TGTGCCAGCAGTGAAAACAGCATAGAAGAGACCCAGTACTTC. It translates to CASSENSIEETQYF.

A note on this clone: A read error may produce the germline difference seen at one junction end. V usage is TRBV7-9 and J usage is TRBJ2-7, with 7 bases aligning to TRBD2. This CDR3 has 14 amino acids. Looked up from germline, CDR1 is SEHNR and CDR2 is FQNEAQ (reference sequence). CDR3 protein: CSSSPRGGAYEQYF. The CDR3 coding sequence is TGTTCCAGCAGCCCCCGGGGAGGGGCCTACGAGCAGTACTTC.